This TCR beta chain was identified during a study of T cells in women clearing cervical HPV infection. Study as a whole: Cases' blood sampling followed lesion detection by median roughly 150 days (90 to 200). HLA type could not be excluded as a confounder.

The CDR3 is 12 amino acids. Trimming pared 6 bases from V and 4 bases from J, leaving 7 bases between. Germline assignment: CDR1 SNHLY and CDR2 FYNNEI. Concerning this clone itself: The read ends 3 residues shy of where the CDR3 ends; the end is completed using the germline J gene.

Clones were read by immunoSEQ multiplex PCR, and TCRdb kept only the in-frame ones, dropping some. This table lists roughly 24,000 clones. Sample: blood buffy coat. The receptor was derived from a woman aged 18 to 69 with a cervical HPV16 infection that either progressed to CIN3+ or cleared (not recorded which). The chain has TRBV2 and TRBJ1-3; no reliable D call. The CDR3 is CASSITGNTIYF. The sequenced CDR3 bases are TGTGCCAGCAGCATCACAGGAAACACC.